Listed below are T cell receptor beta chains from one sample, sequenced in a study of a mutant IDH1 vaccine in newly diagnosed glioma. The method was immunoSEQ multiplex PCR; TCRdb's version includes in-frame clones alone and lacks a portion of them. The sample lists tens of thousands of clones; about three quarters were seen once. Their antigen targets remain unknown. The sample consisted of PBMCs, taken from a glioma patient whose treatment included an IDH1 peptide vaccine. Receptor source: a man in his forties or fifties with glioma. Each CDR3 is given without its conserved first and last residue. A D gene is named only where the DNA matches it firmly.

v_call	j_call	d_call	cdr3_aa
TRBV29-1	TRBJ2-7	TRBD2	SVVGGGNPYEQY
TRBV7-9	TRBJ2-5	.	ASSLGDGRGRETQY
TRBV19	TRBJ2-4	.	ASSEAAGLIQY
TRBV18	TRBJ1-1	.	ASSSGQGMNTEAF
TRBV27	TRBJ2-7	TRBD2	ASRFGGSSYEQY
TRBV6-5	TRBJ2-1	TRBD1	ASKGTGSSYNEQF
TRBV12-5	TRBJ2-1	.	ASGLVLEGTHYNEQF
TRBV5-4	TRBJ2-1	TRBD2	ASSLEPSSGMGNEQF
TRBV2	TRBJ2-5	TRBD2	ASSEQLAGVSPQETQY
TRBV6-1	TRBJ2-7	.	ASSAGGGGLYEQY
TRBV5-1	TRBJ2-7	.	ASSSGDPDSYEQY
TRBV7-6	TRBJ2-1	.	ASSKDGGYNEQF
TRBV19	TRBJ2-2	.	ASSIDLWGRGELF
TRBV5-1	TRBJ1-2	.	ASSLVTGNYGYT
TRBV4-3	TRBJ2-3	TRBD2	ASSRTTSARLTDTQY
TRBV27	TRBJ2-7	TRBD1	ASSGQGTYEQY
TRBV18	TRBJ1-1	.	ASSQINTEAF
TRBV5-6	TRBJ2-7	TRBD1	ASSLFRTGGIYEQY
TRBV6-4	TRBJ2-3	TRBD1	ASSDVSGGSTDTQY
TRBV11-2	TRBJ2-7	.	ASSPPGQASAYEQY
TRBV2	TRBJ1-3	.	ASSEKSVARNTIY
TRBV7-2	TRBJ1-2	.	ASRGTFYGYT
TRBV6-5	TRBJ1-2	.	ASGRWGPRA
TRBV7-8	TRBJ1-1	.	ASSHDPNTEAF
TRBV6-1	TRBJ1-1	TRBD1	ASSVGTGALGAF
TRBV5-1	TRBJ1-2	.	ASSLQDKKGVGYT
TRBV12-5	TRBJ1-2	.	ASGDMQGKTYGYT
TRBV30	TRBJ1-2	TRBD1	AWARGQGRGGYT
TRBV9	TRBJ2-3	.	ASSGGAPTDTQY
TRBV11-2	TRBJ2-3	TRBD1	ASSLDRGTDTQY
TRBV5-4	TRBJ2-1	.	ASSAGHRSSYNEQF
TRBV7-9	TRBJ1-5	.	ASSLVDQPQH
TRBV7-9	TRBJ1-1	.	ASSLYFSSGNTEAF
TRBV27	TRBJ2-2	TRBD2	ASTTFRASGNTGELF
TRBV25-1	TRBJ1-2	TRBD1	ASSETRDSYGYT
TRBV11-2	TRBJ1-1	.	ASSHPATSQEAF
TRBV11-3	TRBJ1-2	.	ASSLAAEYGYT
TRBV10-3	TRBJ2-3	.	AISDPRAGDTQY
TRBV5-1	TRBJ2-5	TRBD1	ASSLVGQGAETQY
TRBV7-6	TRBJ2-3	.	ASSLATTSGTDTQY
TRBV6-1	TRBJ1-5	.	ASSPPGMYQPQH
TRBV28	TRBJ2-1	TRBD2	ASGSGTSLYNEQF